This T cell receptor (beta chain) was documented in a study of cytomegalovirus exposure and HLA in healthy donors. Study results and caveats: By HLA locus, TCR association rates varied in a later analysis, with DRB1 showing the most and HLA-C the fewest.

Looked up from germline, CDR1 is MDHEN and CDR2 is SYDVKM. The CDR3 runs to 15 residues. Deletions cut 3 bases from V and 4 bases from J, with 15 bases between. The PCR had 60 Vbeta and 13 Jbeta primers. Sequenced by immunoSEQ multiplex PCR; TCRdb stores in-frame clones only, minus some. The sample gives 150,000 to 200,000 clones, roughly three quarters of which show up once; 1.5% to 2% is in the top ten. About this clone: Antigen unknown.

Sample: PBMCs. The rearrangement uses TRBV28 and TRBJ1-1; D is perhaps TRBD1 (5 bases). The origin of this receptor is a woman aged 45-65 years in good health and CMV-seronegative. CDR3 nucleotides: TGTGCCAGCAGTTTGTACTTCGGGGGGGGCACTGAAGCTTTCTTT. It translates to CASSLYFGGGTEAFF.